A selection of T cell receptor beta chains follows, all from one sample in a study of graft-versus-host responses after intestinal transplantation. Some clones are missing from TCRdb's copy, which holds only in-frame ones; the method was immunoSEQ multiplex PCR. The table has about 37,000 clones, around 87% seen once. The sample here was ileum tissue, taken 200 to 210 days after intestinal transplant. The receptors derive from a human patient who received an intestinal transplant, so some T cells may come from the graft donor. The CDR3 runs from the conserved cysteine through the conserved F or W. The order of the fields is D gene, V gene, J gene, clone size, CDR3 length, CDR3 protein, CDR3 DNA. A D gene is named only where the DNA matches it firmly. Size is omitted from some rows. Given values are once, few, many or a class for expanded clones.

>TRBD2|TRBV30|TRBJ2-3|.|16
CAWSPPRLAGADTQYF
TGTGCCTGGAGTCCCCCGAGACTAGCGGGGGCGGATACGCAGTATTTT
>TRBD1|TRBV28|TRBJ1-2|medium-sized|16
CASSRGGAGGKGGYTF
TGTGCCAGCAGCCGTGGGGGGGCAGGGGGCAAGGGTGGCTACACCTTC
>.|TRBV5-4|TRBJ1-6|.|16
CASSRDSSSYNSPLHF
TGTGCCAGCAGCCGTGACAGTAGCTCCTATAATTCACCCCTCCACTTT
>.|TRBV21-1|TRBJ2-7|.|16
CASSTLWDRASYEQYF
TGTGCCAGCAGCACTCTTTGGGACAGGGCCTCCTACGAGCAGTACTTC
>TRBD1|TRBV28|TRBJ1-4|.|15
CASSSQTGGGEKLFF
TGTGCCAGCAGTTCTCAGACAGGGGGGGGTGAAAAACTGTTTTTT
>.|TRBV6-5|TRBJ2-7|.|14
CASRRTESSYEQYF
TGTGCCAGCAGAAGGACAGAGAGCTCCTACGAGCAGTACTTC
>.|TRBV5-4|TRBJ1-1|.|14
CASSYSYMNTEAFF
TGTGCCAGCAGCTATAGTTACATGAACACTGAAGCTTTCTTT
>.|TRBV27|TRBJ1-4|.|14
CASSFLATNEKLFF
TGTGCCAGCAGTTTCCTTGCAACTAATGAAAAACTGTTTTTT
>TRBD1|TRBV19|TRBJ2-7|.|14
CASSPGQGTYEQYF
TGTGCCAGTAGTCCGGGACAGGGGACCTACGAGCAGTACTTC
>.|TRBV11-2|TRBJ2-2|.|11
CASSLIGELFF
TGTGCCAGCAGCTTAATCGGGGAGCTGTTTTTT
>TRBD1|TRBV5-1|TRBJ1-1|.|15
CASSYQGDASTEAFF
TGCGCCAGCAGCTACCAGGGGGATGCTAGCACTGAAGCTTTCTTT
>.|TRBV28|TRBJ2-1|.|14
CASSTHQRWDEQFF
TGTGCCAGCAGTACACACCAGAGATGGGATGAGCAGTTCTTC
>TRBD1|TRBV7-2|TRBJ2-7|.|15
CASSLGQGATYEQYF
TGTGCCAGCAGCTTAGGTCAGGGGGCGACCTACGAGCAGTACTTC
>.|TRBV10-3|TRBJ2-3|.|13
CAISDGSSDTQYF
TGTGCCATCAGTGACGGTAGCTCAGATACGCAGTATTTT
>.|TRBV9|TRBJ2-7|.|14
CASSFSLSSYEQYF
TGTGCCAGCAGCTTTAGCCTTAGCTCCTACGAGCAGTACTTC
>.|TRBV5-1|TRBJ2-2|few|15
CASSLAKSGTGELFF
TGCGCCAGCAGCTTGGCCAAAAGCGGCACCGGGGAGCTGTTTTTT
>.|TRBV28|TRBJ1-6|.|17
CASSLGPKVTYNSPLHF
TGTGCCAGCAGTCTTGGGCCGAAGGTAACCTATAATTCACCCCTCCACTTT
>.|TRBV28|TRBJ1-2|.|17
CASSGIKAGAASSGYTF
TGTGCCAGCAGTGGGATAAAGGCAGGGGCCGCAAGCTCTGGCTACACCTTC
>.|TRBV28|TRBJ1-1|.|15
CASSQSTSVNTEAFF
TGTGCCAGCAGTCAGAGTACGAGTGTGAACACTGAAGCTTTCTTT
>TRBD1|TRBV28|TRBJ1-2|few|16
CASSLGAGGEGYGYTF
TGTGCCAGCAGTTTAGGGGCAGGGGGCGAGGGCTATGGCTACACCTTC
>.|TRBV6-1|TRBJ1-4|.|15
CASSEAGWSNEKLFF
TGTGCCAGCAGTGAAGCAGGGTGGTCTAATGAAAAACTGTTTTTT
>.|TRBV5-1|TRBJ2-7|.|13
CASSLAVGSEQYF
TGCGCCAGCAGCTTGGCCGTCGGGAGCGAGCAGTACTTC
>.|TRBV4-1|TRBJ2-7|.|20
CASSQEGGTQVRYSTYEQYF
TGCGCCAGCAGCCAAGAAGGGGGAACGCAGGTTCGGTACTCAACCTACGAGCAGTACTTC
>.|TRBV20-1|TRBJ2-3|few|11
CSARRHDTQYF
TGCAGTGCTAGGAGACATGATACGCAGTATTTT
>.|TRBV5-1|TRBJ2-5|.|16
CASSPLPQGMGETQYF
TGCGCCAGCAGCCCGCTCCCACAGGGTATGGGGGAGACCCAGTACTTC
>TRBD1|TRBV6-1|TRBJ2-7|once|15
CASSPGTAQSYEQYF
TGTGCCAGCAGTCCGGGGACAGCTCAATCCTACGAGCAGTACTTC
>.|TRBV27|TRBJ2-1|.|17
CASSPRGVAYSYNEQFF
TGTGCCAGCAGTCCCCGTGGAGTAGCCTACTCCTACAATGAGCAGTTCTTC
>.|TRBV13|TRBJ1-5|.|14
CASSLQGSGQPQHF
TGTGCCAGCAGTTTACAGGGTTCGGGTCAGCCCCAGCATTTT
>.|TRBV5-1|TRBJ1-1|.|12
CASSDSNTEAFF
TGCGCCAGCTCGGACAGCAACACTGAAGCTTTCTTT
>TRBD1|TRBV5-6|TRBJ1-5|few|13
CASSVTGDAPQHF
TGTGCCAGCAGCGTGACAGGGGACGCGCCCCAGCATTTT
>TRBD2|TRBV2|TRBJ2-3|.|16
CASTLTWREFGDTQYF
TGTGCCAGCACGCTGACTTGGCGGGAGTTTGGAGATACGCAGTATTTT
>.|TRBV10-1|TRBJ1-1|.|16
CASSESWRGAETEAFF
TGCGCCAGCAGTGAGTCTTGGAGAGGGGCCGAGACTGAAGCTTTCTTT
>TRBD1|TRBV27|TRBJ2-5|.|15
CASSSPGQGGETQYF
TGTGCCAGCAGTTCACCGGGACAGGGGGGGGAGACCCAGTACTTC
>TRBD2|TRBV6-1|TRBJ2-4|.|19
CASSEILGLADLAKNIQYF
TGTGCCAGCAGTGAAATTCTGGGGCTAGCGGACCTAGCCAAAAACATTCAGTACTTC
>.|TRBV9|TRBJ1-4|.|15
CASSGIDSLNEKLFF
TGTGCCAGCAGCGGGATCGACAGCCTGAATGAAAAACTGTTTTTT
>.|TRBV5-1|TRBJ2-3|once|13
CASRTTSTDTQYF
TGCGCCAGCAGGACTACTAGCACAGATACGCAGTATTTT
>.|TRBV14|TRBJ1-4|.|16
CASSQDLGQGGEKLFF
TGTGCCAGCAGCCAAGATCTTGGGCAGGGAGGTGAAAAACTGTTTTTT
>.|TRBV14|TRBJ2-7|.|15
CASSQEVGGPLEQYF
TGTGCCAGCAGCCAAGAGGTGGGGGGGCCGCTCGAGCAGTACTTC
>.|TRBV30|TRBJ1-2|.|13
CACPGGENYGYTF
TGTGCCTGCCCTGGGGGGGAAAACTATGGCTACACCTTC
>TRBD1|TRBV15|TRBJ1-5|few|16
CATSRYDRASNQPQHF
TGTGCCACCAGCAGGTATGACAGGGCGAGCAATCAGCCCCAGCATTTT
>.|TRBV7-6|TRBJ2-5|once|13
CASSQDWGETQYF
TGTGCCAGCAGCCAAGACTGGGGAGAGACCCAGTACTTC
>TRBD1|TRBV19|TRBJ2-5|.|15
CASSSGTGVQETQYF
TGTGCCAGTAGTTCCGGGACAGGGGTCCAAGAGACCCAGTACTTC
>.|TRBV11-2|TRBJ2-7|.|15
CASSAGTLGRYEQYF
TGTGCCAGCAGCGCCGGGACTCTCGGACGGTACGAGCAGTACTTC
>.|TRBV21-1|TRBJ2-1|.|16
CASSKQNPPGRNEQFF
TGTGCCAGCAGCAAACAAAACCCCCCAGGGAGGAATGAGCAGTTCTTC
>.|TRBV6-5|TRBJ1-2|few|13
CASSLVGGYGYTF
TGTGCCAGCAGCCTCGTTGGGGGCTATGGCTACACCTTC
>.|TRBV19|TRBJ2-7|.|13
CASSMYVTGEQYF
TGTGCCAGTAGTATGTACGTAACGGGAGAGCAGTACTTC
>TRBD1|TRBV5-1|TRBJ2-7|.|16
CASSFLRTGLAYEQYF
TGCGCCAGCAGCTTTCTTAGGACAGGGTTAGCCTACGAGCAGTACTTC